This T cell receptor beta chain was captured in a study of blood T cell repertoires in COVID-19. About the research overall: T cells, B-cell-depleted T cells, or PBMCs provided the cDNA or gDNA that served as material.

V was trimmed by 4 bases and J by 5 bases, leaving 11 bases between them. Germline CDR1 is SQVTM and CDR2 is ANQGSEA. This CDR3 comprises 12 residues. Adults between roughly 18 and 89 years of age took part from 24 US areas. Participants were placed into cohorts based on the clinical history they reported. Method: immunoSEQ multiplex PCR; TCRdb's copy keeps in-frame clones and lacks some. Of hundreds of thousands of clones in the sample, about 90% were seen once. Specimen: PBMCs or T cells enriched from blood (not recorded which). The V gene is TRBV29-1, the J gene TRBJ1-2; D not resolved. The source of this sequence is a woman aged 45 to 65 in a cohort exposed to, infected with or recovered from COVID-19 (not recorded which). The CDR3 region is CSVVGGRYGYTF. For the CDR3, the DNA is TGCAGCGTTGTGGGTGGGAGGTATGGCTACACCTTC. Full variable domain (remainder filled in from reference TRBV29-1 and TRBJ1-2): SAVISQKPSRDICQRGTSLTIQCQVDSQVTMMFWYRQQPGQSLTLIATANQGSEATYESGFVIDKFPISRPNLTFSTLTVSNMSPEDSSIYLCSVVGGRYGYTFGSGTRLTVV.